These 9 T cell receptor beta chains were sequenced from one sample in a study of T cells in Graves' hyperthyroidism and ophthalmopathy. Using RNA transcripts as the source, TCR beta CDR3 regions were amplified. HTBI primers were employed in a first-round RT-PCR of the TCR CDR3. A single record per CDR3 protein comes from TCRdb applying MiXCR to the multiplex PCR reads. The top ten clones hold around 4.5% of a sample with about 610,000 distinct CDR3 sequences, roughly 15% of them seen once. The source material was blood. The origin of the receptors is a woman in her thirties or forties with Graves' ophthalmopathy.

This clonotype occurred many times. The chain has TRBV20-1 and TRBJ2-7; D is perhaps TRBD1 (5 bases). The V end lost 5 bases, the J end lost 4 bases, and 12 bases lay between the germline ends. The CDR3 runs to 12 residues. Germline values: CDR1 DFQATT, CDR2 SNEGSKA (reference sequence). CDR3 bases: TGCAGTGCTGGCCCACAGGAATACGAGCAGTACTTC. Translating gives CSAGPQEYEQYF.

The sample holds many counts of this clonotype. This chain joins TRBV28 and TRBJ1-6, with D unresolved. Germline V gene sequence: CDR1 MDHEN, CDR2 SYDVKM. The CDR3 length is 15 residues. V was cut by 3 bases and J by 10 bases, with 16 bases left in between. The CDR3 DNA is TGTGCCAGCAGTTTGCTTGCCCCGGATTCCTCACCCCTCCACTTT. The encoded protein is CASSLLAPDSSPLHF.

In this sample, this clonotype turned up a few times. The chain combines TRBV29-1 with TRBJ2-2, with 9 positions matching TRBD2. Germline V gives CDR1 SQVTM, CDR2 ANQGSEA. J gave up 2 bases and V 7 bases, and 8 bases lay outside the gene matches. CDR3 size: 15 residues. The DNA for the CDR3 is TGCAGCGCCTCCATAGCGGGAGTTAACACCGGGGAGCTGTTTTTT. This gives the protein CSASIAGVNTGELFF.

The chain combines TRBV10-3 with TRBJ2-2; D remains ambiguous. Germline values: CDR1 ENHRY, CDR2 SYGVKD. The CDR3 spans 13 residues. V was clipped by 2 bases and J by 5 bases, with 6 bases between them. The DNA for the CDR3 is TGTGCCATCAGTGAGGGAGCTACCGGGGAGCTGTTTTTT. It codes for CAISEGATGELFF.

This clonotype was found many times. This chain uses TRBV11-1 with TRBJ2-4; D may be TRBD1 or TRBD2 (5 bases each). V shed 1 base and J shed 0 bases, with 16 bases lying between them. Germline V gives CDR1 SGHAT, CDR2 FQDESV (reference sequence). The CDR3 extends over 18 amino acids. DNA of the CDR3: TGTGCCAGCAGCTTAGAGGTGGTTCCAGGGACAGCCAAAAACATTCAGTACTTC. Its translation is CASSLEVVPGTAKNIQYF.

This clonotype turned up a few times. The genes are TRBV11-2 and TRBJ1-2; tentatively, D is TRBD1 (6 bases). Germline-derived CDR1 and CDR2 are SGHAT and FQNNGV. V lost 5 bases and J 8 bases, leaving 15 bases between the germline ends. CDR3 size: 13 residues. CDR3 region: CASSHPGDRGYTF. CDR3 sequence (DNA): TGTGCCAGCAGCCACCCAGGGGATCGAGGCTACACCTTC.

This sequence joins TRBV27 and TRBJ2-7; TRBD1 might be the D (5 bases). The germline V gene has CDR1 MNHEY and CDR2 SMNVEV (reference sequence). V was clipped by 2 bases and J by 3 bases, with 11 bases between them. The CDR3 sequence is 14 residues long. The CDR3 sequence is CASSLVAGYYEQYF. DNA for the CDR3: TGTGCCAGCAGTTTAGTGGCAGGGTACTACGAGCAGTACTTC.

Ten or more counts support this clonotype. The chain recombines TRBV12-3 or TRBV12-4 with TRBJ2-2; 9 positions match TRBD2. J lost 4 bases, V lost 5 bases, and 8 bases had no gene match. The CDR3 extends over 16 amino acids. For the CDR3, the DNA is TGTGCCAGCAGTCTGAATAGCGGGAGCGGCACCGGGGAGCTGTTTTTT. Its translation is CASSLNSGSGTGELFF.

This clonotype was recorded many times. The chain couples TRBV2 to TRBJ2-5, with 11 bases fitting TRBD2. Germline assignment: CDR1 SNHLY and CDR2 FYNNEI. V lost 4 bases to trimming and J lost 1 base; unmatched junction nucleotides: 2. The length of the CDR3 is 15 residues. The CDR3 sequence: CASSATSGTQETQYF. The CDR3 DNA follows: TGTGCCAGCAGTGCGACTAGCGGGACCCAAGAGACCCAGTACTTC.